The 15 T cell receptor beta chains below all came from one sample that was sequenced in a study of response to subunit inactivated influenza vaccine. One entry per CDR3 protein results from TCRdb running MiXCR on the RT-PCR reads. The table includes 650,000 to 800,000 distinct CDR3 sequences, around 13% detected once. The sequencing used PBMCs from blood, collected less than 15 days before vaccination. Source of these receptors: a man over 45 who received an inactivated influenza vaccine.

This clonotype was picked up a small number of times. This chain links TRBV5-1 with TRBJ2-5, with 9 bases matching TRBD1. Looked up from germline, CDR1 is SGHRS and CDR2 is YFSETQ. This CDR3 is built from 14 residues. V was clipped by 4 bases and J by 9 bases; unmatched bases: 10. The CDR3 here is CASSMTGTGRAQYF. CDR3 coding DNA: TGCGCCAGCAGCATGACCGGGACAGGGAGGGCCCAGTACTTC.

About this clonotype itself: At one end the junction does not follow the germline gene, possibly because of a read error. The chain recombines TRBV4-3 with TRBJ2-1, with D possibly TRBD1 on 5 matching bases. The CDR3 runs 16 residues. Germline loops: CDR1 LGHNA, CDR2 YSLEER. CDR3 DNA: TGCGCCAGCAGCCAAGGACACCAGAGACAGTACAATAAGCAGTTCTTC. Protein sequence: CASSQGHQRQYNKQFF.

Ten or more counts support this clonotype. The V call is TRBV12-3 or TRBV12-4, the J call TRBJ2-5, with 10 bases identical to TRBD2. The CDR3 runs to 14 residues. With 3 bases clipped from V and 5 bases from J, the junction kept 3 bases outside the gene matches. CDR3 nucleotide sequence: TGTGCCAGCAGTTTGAGCGGGGGGGAGGAGACCCAGTACTTC. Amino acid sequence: CASSLSGGEETQYF.

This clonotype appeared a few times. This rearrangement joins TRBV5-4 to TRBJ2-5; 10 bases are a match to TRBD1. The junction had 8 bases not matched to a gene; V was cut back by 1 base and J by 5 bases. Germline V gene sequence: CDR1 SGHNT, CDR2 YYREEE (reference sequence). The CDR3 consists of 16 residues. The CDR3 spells CASSLRTGGGEETQYF. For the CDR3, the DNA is TGTGCCAGCAGCTTGCGGACAGGGGGTGGTGAGGAGACCCAGTACTTC.

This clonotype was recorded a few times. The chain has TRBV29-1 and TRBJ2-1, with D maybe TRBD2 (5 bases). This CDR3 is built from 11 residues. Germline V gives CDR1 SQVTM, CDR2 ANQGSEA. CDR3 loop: CIARVFDEQFF. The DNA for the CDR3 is TGCATCGCGAGGGTGTTTGATGAGCAGTTCTTC.

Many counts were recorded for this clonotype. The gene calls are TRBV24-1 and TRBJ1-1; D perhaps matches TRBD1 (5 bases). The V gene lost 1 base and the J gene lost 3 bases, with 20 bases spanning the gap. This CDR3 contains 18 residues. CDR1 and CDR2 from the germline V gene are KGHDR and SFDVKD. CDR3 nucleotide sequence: TGTGCCACCAGTGATTTAATTGAGCAGGGAGTTTGTGACACTGAAGCTTTCTTT. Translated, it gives CATSDLIEQGVCDTEAFF.

In DNA form, the CDR3 reads TGTGCCACCAGCACTCGCCCCGGAGGCATCAATCAGCCCCAGCATTTT. Amino acid sequence: CATSTRPGGINQPQHF. The V and J genes are TRBV15 and TRBJ1-5; D gene ambiguous. V lost 4 bases and J 3 bases, leaving 16 bases between the germline ends. Germline CDR1 LNHNV, CDR2 YYDKDF (reference sequence). The CDR3 spans 16 residues.

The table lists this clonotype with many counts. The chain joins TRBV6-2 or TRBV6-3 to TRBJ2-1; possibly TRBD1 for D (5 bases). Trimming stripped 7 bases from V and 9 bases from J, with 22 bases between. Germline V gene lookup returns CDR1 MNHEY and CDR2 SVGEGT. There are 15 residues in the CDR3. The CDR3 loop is CASKITPPGAGEQFF. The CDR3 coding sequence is TGTGCCAGCAAAATCACCCCCCCTGGGGCTGGTGAGCAGTTCTTC.

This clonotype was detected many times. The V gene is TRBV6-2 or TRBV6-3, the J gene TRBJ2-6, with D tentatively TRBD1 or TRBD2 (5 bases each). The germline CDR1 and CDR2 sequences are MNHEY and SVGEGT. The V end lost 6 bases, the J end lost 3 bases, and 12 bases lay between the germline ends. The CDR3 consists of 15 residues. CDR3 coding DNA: TGTGCCAGCAGCCTGGGACCCGGTGGGGCCAACGTCCTGACTTTC. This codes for CASSLGPGGANVLTF.

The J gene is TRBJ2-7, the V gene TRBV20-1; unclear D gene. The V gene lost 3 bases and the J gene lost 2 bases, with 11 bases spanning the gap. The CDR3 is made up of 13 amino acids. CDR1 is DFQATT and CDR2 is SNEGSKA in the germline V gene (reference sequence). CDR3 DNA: TGCAGTGCTAGTGTCCAGAGGACCTACGAGCAGTACTTC. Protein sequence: CSASVQRTYEQYF.

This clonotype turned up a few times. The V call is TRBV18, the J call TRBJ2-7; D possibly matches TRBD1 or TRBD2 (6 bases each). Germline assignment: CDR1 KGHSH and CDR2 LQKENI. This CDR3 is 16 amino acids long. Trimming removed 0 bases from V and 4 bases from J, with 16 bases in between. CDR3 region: CASSPPSTGGRYEQYF. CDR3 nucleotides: TGTGCCAGCTCACCACCCTCGACCGGGGGCAGGTACGAGCAGTACTTC.

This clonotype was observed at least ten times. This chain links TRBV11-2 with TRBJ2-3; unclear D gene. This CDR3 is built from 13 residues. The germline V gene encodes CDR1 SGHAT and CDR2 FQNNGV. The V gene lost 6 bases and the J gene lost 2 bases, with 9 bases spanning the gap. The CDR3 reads CASRPTSTDTQYF. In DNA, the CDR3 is TGTGCCAGCAGACCAACCTCCACAGATACGCAGTATTTT.

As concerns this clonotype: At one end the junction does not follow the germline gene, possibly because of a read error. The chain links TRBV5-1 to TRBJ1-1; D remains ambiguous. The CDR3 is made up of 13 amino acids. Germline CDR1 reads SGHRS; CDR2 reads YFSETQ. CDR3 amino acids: CASSLRLNTEAIF. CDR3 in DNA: TGCGCCAGCAGCTTGCGGTTGAACACTGAAGCTATCTTT.

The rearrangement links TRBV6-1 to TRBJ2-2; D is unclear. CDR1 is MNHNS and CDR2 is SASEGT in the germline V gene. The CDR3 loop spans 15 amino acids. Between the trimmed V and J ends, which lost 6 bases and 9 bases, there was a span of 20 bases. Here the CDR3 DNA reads TGTGCCAGCAGCAACCGGGTAGAAAGTACCCGGGAGCTGTTTTTT. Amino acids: CASSNRVESTRELFF.

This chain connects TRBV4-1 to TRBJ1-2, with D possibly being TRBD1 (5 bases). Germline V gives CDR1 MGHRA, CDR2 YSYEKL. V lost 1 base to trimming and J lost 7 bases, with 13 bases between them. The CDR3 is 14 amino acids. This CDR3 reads CASSQVAGSGGYTF. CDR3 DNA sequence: TGCGCCAGCAGCCAAGTTGCAGGGTCGGGTGGCTACACCTTC.